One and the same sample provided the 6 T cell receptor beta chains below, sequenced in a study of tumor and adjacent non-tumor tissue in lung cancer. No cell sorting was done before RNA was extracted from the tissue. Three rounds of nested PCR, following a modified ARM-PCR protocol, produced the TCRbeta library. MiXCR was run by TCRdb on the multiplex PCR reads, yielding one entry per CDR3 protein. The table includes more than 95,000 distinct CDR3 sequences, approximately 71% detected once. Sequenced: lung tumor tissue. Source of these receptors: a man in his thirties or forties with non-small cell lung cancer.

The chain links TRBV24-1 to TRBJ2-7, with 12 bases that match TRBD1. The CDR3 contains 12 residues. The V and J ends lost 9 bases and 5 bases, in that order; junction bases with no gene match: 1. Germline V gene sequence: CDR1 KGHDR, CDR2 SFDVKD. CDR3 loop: CATGTGGNEQYF. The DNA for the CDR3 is TGTGCCACCGGGACAGGGGGCAACGAGCAGTACTTC.

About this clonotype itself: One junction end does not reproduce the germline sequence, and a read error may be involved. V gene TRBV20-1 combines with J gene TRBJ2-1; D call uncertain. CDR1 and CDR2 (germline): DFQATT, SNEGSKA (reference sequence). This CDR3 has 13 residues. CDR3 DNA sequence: TGCTGTGCTAGAGGAGTGGGCCGGGATGAGCAGTTCTTC. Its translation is CCARGVGRDEQFF.

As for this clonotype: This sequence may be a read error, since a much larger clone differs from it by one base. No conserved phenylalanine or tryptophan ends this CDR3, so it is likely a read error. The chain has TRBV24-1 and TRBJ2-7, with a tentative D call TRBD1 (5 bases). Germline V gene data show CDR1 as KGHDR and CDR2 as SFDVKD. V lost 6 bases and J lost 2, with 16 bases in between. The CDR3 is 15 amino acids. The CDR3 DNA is TGTGCCACCAGTAAAGGGGTCGGCAAGGCCTACGAGCAGTACATC. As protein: CATSKGVGKAYEQYI.

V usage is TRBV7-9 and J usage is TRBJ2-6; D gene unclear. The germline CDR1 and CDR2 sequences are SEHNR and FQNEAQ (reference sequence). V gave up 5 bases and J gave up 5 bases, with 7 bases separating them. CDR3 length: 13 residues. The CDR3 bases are TGTGCCAGCAGCAATCAACGGGCCAACGTCCTGACTTTC. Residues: CASSNQRANVLTF.

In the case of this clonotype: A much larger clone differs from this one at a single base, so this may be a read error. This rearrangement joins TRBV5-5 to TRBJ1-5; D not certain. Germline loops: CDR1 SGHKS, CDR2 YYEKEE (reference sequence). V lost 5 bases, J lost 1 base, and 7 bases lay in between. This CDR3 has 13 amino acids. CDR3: CASRLWSNQPQHF. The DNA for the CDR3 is TGTGCCAGCAGATTGTGGAGCAATCAGCCCCAGCATTTT.

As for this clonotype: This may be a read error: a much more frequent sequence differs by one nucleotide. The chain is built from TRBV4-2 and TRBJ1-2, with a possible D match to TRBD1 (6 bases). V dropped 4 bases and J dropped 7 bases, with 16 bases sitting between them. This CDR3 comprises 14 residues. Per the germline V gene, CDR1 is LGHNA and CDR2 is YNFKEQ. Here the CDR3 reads CASSPDADRIGYTF. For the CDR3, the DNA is TGTGCCAGCAGCCCGGATGCGGACAGAATTGGCTACACCTTC.